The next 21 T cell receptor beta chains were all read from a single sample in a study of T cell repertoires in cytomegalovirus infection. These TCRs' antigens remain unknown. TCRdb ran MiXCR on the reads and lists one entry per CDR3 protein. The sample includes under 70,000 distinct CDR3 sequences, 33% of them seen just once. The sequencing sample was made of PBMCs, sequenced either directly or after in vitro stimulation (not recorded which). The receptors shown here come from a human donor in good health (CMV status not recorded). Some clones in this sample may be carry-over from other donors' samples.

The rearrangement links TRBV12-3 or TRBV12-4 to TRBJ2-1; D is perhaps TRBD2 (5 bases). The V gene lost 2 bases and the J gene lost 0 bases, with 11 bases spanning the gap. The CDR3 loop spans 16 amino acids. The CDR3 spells CASSLSRGVSYNEQFF. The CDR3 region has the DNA TGTGCCAGCAGTTTATCTCGGGGAGTCTCCTACAATGAGCAGTTCTTC.

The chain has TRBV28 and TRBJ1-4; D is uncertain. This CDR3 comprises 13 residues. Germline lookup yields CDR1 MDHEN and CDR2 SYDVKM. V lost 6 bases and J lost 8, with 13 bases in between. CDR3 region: CASRIPPGEKLFF. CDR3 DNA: TGTGCCAGCAGGATCCCGCCGGGGGAAAAACTGTTTTTT.

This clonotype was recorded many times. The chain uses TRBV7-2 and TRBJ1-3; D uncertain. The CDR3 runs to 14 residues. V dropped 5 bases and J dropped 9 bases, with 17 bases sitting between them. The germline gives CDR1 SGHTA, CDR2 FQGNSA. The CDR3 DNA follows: TGTGCCAGCAGCGCCCTTAATGCCGGGAGCACCATATATTTT. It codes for CASSALNAGSTIYF. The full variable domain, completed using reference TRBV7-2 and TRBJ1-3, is GAGVSQSPSNKVTEKGKDVELRCDPISGHTALYWYRQSLGQGLEFLIYFQGNSAPDKSGLPSDRFSAERTGGSVSTLTIQRTQQEDSAVYLCASSALNAGSTIYFGEGSWLTVV.

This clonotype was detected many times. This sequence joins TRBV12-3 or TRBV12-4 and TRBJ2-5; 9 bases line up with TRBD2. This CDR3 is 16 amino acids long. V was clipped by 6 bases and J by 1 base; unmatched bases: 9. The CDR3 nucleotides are TGTGCCAGCAGACGATCTAGCGGGGAATTCCAAGAGACCCAGTACTTC. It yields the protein CASRRSSGEFQETQYF.

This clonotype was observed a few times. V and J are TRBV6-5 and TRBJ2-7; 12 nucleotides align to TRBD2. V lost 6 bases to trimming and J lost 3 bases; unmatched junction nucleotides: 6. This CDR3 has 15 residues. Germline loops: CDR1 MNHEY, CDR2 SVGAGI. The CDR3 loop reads CASSRGTSGLYEQYF. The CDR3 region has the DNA TGTGCCAGCAGCCGAGGGACTAGCGGGCTCTACGAGCAGTACTTC.

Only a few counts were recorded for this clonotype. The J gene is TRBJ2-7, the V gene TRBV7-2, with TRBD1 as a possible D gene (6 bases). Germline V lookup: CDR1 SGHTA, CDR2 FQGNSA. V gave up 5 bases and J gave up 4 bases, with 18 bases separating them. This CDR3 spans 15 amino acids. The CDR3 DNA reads TGTGCCAGCAGCCGTACGTCAGGGGCGCGGTACGAGCAGTACTTC. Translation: CASSRTSGARYEQYF. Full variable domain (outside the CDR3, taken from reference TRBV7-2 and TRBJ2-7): GAGVSQSPSNKVTEKGKDVELRCDPISGHTALYWYRQSLGQGLEFLIYFQGNSAPDKSGLPSDRFSAERTGGSVSTLTIQRTQQEDSAVYLCASSRTSGARYEQYFGPGTRLTVT.

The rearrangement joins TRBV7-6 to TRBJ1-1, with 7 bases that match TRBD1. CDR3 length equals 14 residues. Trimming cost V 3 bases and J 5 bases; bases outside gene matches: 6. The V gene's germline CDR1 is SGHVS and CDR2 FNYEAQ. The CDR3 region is CASSFQGGATEAFF. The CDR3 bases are TGTGCCAGCAGCTTTCAGGGGGGGGCTACTGAAGCTTTCTTT.

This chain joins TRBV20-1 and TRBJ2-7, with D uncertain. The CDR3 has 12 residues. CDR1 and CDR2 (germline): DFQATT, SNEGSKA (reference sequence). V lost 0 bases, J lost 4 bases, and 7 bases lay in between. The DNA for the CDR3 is TGCAGTGCTAGAGAGGGGTTTTACGAGCAGTACTTC. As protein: CSAREGFYEQYF.

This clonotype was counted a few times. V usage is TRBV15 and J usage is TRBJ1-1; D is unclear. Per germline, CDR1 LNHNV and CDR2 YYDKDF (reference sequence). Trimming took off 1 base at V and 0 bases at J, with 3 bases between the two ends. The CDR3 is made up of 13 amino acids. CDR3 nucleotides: TGTGCCACCAGCAGAGTGGTGAACACTGAAGCTTTCTTT. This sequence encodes CATSRVVNTEAFF.

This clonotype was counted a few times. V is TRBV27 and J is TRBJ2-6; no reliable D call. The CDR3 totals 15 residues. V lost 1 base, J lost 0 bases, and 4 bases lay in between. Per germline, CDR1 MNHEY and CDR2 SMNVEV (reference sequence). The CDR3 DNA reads TGTGCCAGCAGTTTATGGGCCTCTGGGGCCAACGTCCTGACTTTC. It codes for CASSLWASGANVLTF.

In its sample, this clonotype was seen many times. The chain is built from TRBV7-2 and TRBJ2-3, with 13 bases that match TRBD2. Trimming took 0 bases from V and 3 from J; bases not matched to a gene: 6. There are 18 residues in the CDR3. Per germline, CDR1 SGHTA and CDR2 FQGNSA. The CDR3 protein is CASSLAVGLAGVTDTQYF. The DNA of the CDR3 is TGTGCCAGCAGCTTAGCGGTTGGACTAGCGGGAGTTACAGATACGCAGTATTTT.

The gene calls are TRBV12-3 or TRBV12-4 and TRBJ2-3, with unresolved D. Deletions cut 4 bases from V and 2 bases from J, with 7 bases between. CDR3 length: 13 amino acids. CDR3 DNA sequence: TGTGCCAGCAGTTCACCGTACACAGATACGCAGTATTTT. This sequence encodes CASSSPYTDTQYF.

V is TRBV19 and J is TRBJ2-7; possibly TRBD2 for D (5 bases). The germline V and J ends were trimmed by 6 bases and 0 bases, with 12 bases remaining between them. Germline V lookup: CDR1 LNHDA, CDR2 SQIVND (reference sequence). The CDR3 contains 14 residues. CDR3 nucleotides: TGTGCCAGTAGGGTGACGGGATACTCCTACGAGCAGTACTTC. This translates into CASRVTGYSYEQYF.

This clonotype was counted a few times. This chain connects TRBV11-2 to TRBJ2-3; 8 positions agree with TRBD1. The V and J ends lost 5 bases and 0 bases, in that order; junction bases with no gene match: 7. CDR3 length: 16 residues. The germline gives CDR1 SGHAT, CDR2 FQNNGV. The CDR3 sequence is CASSPRGRASTDTQYF. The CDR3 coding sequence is TGTGCCAGCAGCCCCAGGGGGCGGGCTAGCACAGATACGCAGTATTTT.

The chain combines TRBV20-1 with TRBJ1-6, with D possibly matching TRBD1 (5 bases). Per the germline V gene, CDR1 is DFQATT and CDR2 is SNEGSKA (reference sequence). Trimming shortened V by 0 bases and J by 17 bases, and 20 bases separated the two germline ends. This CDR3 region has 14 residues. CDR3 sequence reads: CSARDIRSGRAIHF. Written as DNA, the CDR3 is TGCAGTGCTAGAGATATACGCTCAGGCAGGGCTATCCACTTT.

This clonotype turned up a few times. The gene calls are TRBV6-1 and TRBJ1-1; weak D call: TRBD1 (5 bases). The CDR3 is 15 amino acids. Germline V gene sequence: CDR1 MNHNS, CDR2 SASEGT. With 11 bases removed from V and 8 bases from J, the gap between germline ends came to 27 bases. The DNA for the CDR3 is TGTGCCTCCCATCGGGGGGGGGGGACTAAGTTGGAAGCTTTCTTT. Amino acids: CASHRGGGTKLEAFF.

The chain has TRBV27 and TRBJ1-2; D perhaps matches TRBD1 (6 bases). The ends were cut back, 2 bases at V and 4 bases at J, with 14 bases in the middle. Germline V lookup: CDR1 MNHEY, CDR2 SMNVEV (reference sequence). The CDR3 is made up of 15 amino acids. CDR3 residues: CASSLTGFFGYGYTF. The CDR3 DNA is TGTGCCAGCAGTTTAACAGGGTTTTTTGGCTATGGCTACACCTTC.

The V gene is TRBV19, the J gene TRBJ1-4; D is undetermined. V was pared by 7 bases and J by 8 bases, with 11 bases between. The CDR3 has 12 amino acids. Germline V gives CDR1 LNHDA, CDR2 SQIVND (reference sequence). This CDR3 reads CASTTGREKLFF. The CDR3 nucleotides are TGTGCCAGTACAACGGGCCGCGAAAAACTGTTTTTT.

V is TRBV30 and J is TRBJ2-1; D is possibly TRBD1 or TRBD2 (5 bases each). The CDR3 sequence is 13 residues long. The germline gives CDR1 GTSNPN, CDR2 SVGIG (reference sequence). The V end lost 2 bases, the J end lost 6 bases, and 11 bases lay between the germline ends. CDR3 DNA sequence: TGTGCCTGGAGTCCGGGACCACTCAATGAGCAGTTCTTC. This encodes CAWSPGPLNEQFF.

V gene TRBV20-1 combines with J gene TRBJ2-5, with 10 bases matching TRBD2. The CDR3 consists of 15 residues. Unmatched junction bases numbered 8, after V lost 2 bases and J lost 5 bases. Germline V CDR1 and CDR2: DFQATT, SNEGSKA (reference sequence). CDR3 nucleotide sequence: TGCAGTGCTAGATCGCCTAGCGGGAGCGGGGAGACCCAGTACTTC. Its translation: CSARSPSGSGETQYF.

CDR3 sequence reads: CASSPPPGSYNSPLHF. In DNA, the CDR3 is TGTGCCAGCAGTCCTCCCCCGGGTTCCTATAATTCACCCCTCCACTTT. The gene calls are TRBV27 and TRBJ1-6, with no clear D. Trimming took 5 bases from V and 1 from J, leaving 12 bases between them. The CDR3 totals 16 residues. CDR1 and CDR2 (germline): MNHEY, SMNVEV (reference sequence).